Listed here are 5 T cell receptor beta chains from one sample, sequenced in a study of cytomegalovirus exposure and HLA in healthy donors. Both 60 Vbeta primers and 13 Jbeta primers went into the PCR. Assay: immunoSEQ multiplex PCR; the TCRdb copy retains only in-frame clones and omits some. The sample gives 90,000 to 150,000 clones, around 77% of which show up once; around 16% is in the top ten. Sequencing was done on a sample of PBMCs. These receptors were collected from a man aged 50-59 years in good health and CMV-seropositive.

The chain employs TRBV4-1 and TRBJ2-2, with D tentatively TRBD2 (7 bases). Germline values: CDR1 MGHRA, CDR2 YSYEKL. The CDR3 extends over 16 amino acids. The ends were cut back, 0 bases at V and 6 bases at J, with 14 bases in the middle. The DNA of the CDR3 is TGCGCCAGCAGCCAAGATAGGGGGGGAGGACCCGGGGAGCTGTTTTTT. Residues: CASSQDRGGGPGELFF.

This clone has just one count. This chain connects TRBV5-1 to TRBJ2-2; D might be TRBD1 (5 bases). Germline CDR1 SGHRS, CDR2 YFSETQ. The CDR3 consists of 14 residues. Trimming cost V 4 bases and J 0 bases, with 7 bases left between them. The CDR3 sequence is CASSQDTNTGELFF. As DNA, the CDR3 is TGCGCCAGCAGCCAGGACACGAACACCGGGGAGCTGTTTTTT. The variable domain in full, completed from reference TRBV5-1 and TRBJ2-2, reads KAGVTQTPRYLIKTRGQQVTLSCSPISGHRSVSWYQQTPGQGLQFLFEYFSETQRNKGNFPGRFSGRQFSNSRSEMNVSTLELGDSALYLCASSQDTNTGELFFGEGSRLTVL.

This clone was picked up one time. The chain uses TRBV5-1 and TRBJ1-2; 10 nucleotides match TRBD1. This CDR3 is 17 amino acids long. CDR1 is SGHRS, CDR2 YFSETQ, per germline. V lost 4 bases to trimming and J lost 6 bases; unmatched junction nucleotides: 15. In DNA form, the CDR3 reads TGCGCCAGCAGCCCCTTAGGGACAGGGGATACGCCAGATGGCTACACCTTC. As protein: CASSPLGTGDTPDGYTF.

The V and J genes are TRBV11-2 and TRBJ2-3, with TRBD1 identical over 7 bases. Germline assignment: CDR1 SGHAT and CDR2 FQNNGV. The V segment lost 7 bases and the J segment 2 bases; nucleotides outside the gene matches: 9. This CDR3 has 15 amino acids. Here the CDR3 reads CASNINRGNTDTQYF. The CDR3 region has the DNA TGTGCCAGCAATATTAACAGGGGCAACACAGATACGCAGTATTTT.

The J gene is TRBJ1-2, the V gene TRBV7-9; 9 bases match TRBD1. The V segment lost 1 base and the J segment 6 bases; nucleotides outside the gene matches: 12. Per the germline V gene, CDR1 is SEHNR and CDR2 is FQNEAQ (reference sequence). CDR3 length: 17 amino acids. The CDR3 spells CASSLVGRTGDLHGYTF. The CDR3 DNA is TGTGCCAGCAGCTTAGTGGGCCGGACAGGGGATTTACATGGCTACACCTTC.